The 28 T cell receptor beta chains below all came from one sample that was sequenced in a study of T-cell reconstitution after alpha-beta-depleted transplantation in children. The library targeted TCRbeta and was prepared with unique molecular identifiers. TCRdb reprocessed the PCR reads via MiXCR and lists one record per CDR3 protein. The sample has 500,000 to 600,000 distinct CDR3 sequences, roughly 33% seen once. The sample in question was PBMCs from the stem cell graft donor, obtained from the stem cell graft. All receptors come from a human donor who donated a stem cell graft to a child with aplastic anemia.

This clonotype turned up a few times. The rearrangement uses TRBV29-1 and TRBJ2-3; tentative D call: TRBD1 (5 bases). This CDR3 contains 11 residues. Germline V gene sequence: CDR1 SQVTM, CDR2 ANQGSEA. V was clipped by 3 bases and J by 7 bases, with 8 bases between them. CDR3 in DNA: TGCAGCGTTGAGCAGGGAAATACGCAGTATTTT. Amino acid sequence: CSVEQGNTQYF.

This clonotype has a single count. This sequence joins TRBV30 and TRBJ2-4, with 7 bases that match TRBD2. The germline V gene has CDR1 GTSNPN and CDR2 SVGIG (reference sequence). This CDR3 spans 14 amino acids. V shed 2 bases, J shed 8 bases, and the junction held 9 bases outside the gene matches. The CDR3 sequence: CAWSPNTGRDIQYF. Written as DNA, the CDR3 is TGTGCCTGGAGTCCTAACACGGGGAGGGACATTCAGTACTTC.

The chain combines TRBV7-9 with TRBJ1-4; TRBD1 might be the D (6 bases). The CDR3 is made up of 13 amino acids. Trimming took off 2 bases at V and 7 bases at J, with 8 bases between the two ends. Germline lookup yields CDR1 SEHNR and CDR2 FQNEAQ (reference sequence). The DNA for the CDR3 is TGTGCCAGCAGCTTATCGGGGGCTGAAAAACTGTTTTTT. This gives the protein CASSLSGAEKLFF.

The chain combines TRBV29-1 with TRBJ1-2; tentative D call: TRBD1 (5 bases). CDR3 length: 15 amino acids. The germline CDR1 and CDR2 sequences are SQVTM and ANQGSEA. With 3 bases removed from V and 3 bases from J, the gap between germline ends came to 17 bases. CDR3 residues: CSVDFLTGPYYGYTF. CDR3 in DNA: TGCAGCGTTGATTTCTTAACAGGCCCCTACTATGGCTACACCTTC.

J is TRBJ1-4 and V is TRBV12-3 or TRBV12-4; TRBD1 agrees at 10 bases. The CDR3 sequence is 14 residues long. V gave up 8 bases and J gave up 5 bases; unmatched junction bases: 5. The CDR3 DNA follows: TGTGCCAGCGGTGGGGGACAGGGGAATGAAAAACTGTTTTTT. Amino acid sequence: CASGGGQGNEKLFF.

The chain recombines TRBV27 with TRBJ2-1; 9 bases are shared with TRBD2. CDR1 MNHEY and CDR2 SMNVEV come from the germline V gene (reference sequence). Losses at the gene ends were 4 bases for V and 3 bases for J; bases not matched to a gene: 4. The CDR3 extends over 15 amino acids. CDR3 DNA: TGTGCCAGCAGTTATTCTAGCGGGGTCTACAATGAGCAGTTCTTC. It translates to CASSYSSGVYNEQFF.

The chain joins TRBV9 to TRBJ2-2; D may be TRBD2 (6 bases). V was pared by 0 bases and J by 7 bases, with 10 bases between. CDR3 size: 14 residues. Germline lookup yields CDR1 SGDLS and CDR2 YYNGEE. The CDR3 is CASSVGVGGGELFF. For the CDR3, the DNA is TGTGCCAGCAGCGTAGGAGTGGGGGGCGGGGAGCTGTTTTTT. Full variable domain (remainder filled in from reference TRBV9 and TRBJ2-2): DSGVTQTPKHLITATGQRVTLRCSPRSGDLSVYWYQQSLDQGLQFLIQYYNGEERAKGNILERFSAQQFPDLHSELNLSSLELGDSALYFCASSVGVGGGELFFGEGSRLTVL.

The genes are TRBV28 and TRBJ2-7; 8 bases are a match to TRBD2. The CDR3 is 14 residues long. Trimming at V came to 11 bases and at J to 3 bases, leaving 12 bases not matched to a gene. Germline V gene sequence: CDR1 MDHEN, CDR2 SYDVKM. CDR3 in amino acids: CAAHGGRPFYEQYF. In nucleotides, the CDR3 is TGTGCCGCACACGGCGGGAGGCCTTTCTACGAGCAGTACTTC.

The chain is built from TRBV7-6 and TRBJ2-3, with 12 bases that match TRBD1. Trimming took 5 bases from V and 1 from J; bases not matched to a gene: 13. This CDR3 region has 19 residues. The V gene's germline CDR1 is SGHVS and CDR2 FNYEAQ. CDR3 amino acids: CASSRMGQGASYRTDTQYF. CDR3 nucleotides: TGTGCCAGCAGCCGAATGGGACAGGGGGCATCATATCGCACAGATACGCAGTATTTT.

This sequence joins TRBV7-9 and TRBJ2-7; D might be TRBD1 (5 bases). CDR1 is SEHNR and CDR2 is FQNEAQ in the germline V gene (reference sequence). Trimming cost V 5 bases and J 5 bases, with 13 bases left between them. The CDR3 has 13 residues. The CDR3 region has the DNA TGTGCCAGCAGCCAGGGCAGCGAGGACGAGCAGTACTTC. As protein: CASSQGSEDEQYF.

This clonotype was observed a handful of times. This chain connects TRBV5-1 to TRBJ2-7; TRBD1 aligns across 10 bases. CDR3 length: 15 residues. The trim removed 4 bases at V and 2 bases at J, leaving 6 bases unmatched. Germline values: CDR1 SGHRS, CDR2 YFSETQ. In DNA, the CDR3 is TGCGCCAGCAGCAACGCCGGGACAGGGGCCTACGAGCAGTACTTC. Protein product: CASSNAGTGAYEQYF.

The J gene is TRBJ1-4, the V gene TRBV5-1, with TRBD1 matching over 10 bases. The CDR3 is 16 amino acids. Trimming removed 0 bases from V and 3 bases from J; junction bases left unmatched: 2. Germline lookup yields CDR1 SGHRS and CDR2 YFSETQ. The CDR3 spells CASSLEGTGANEKLFF. CDR3 coding DNA: TGCGCCAGCAGCTTGGAAGGGACAGGGGCTAATGAAAAACTGTTTTTT.

This rearrangement joins TRBV6-1 to TRBJ2-5; D possibly corresponds to TRBD1 (6 bases). CDR1 and CDR2 from the germline V gene are MNHNS and SASEGT. V lost 7 bases and J 2 bases, leaving 17 bases between the germline ends. The CDR3 extends over 15 amino acids. This chain's CDR3 is CASTTTGLTQETQYF. The CDR3 nucleotides are TGTGCCAGCACCACCACAGGGCTAACACAAGAGACCCAGTACTTC.

This rearrangement joins TRBV24-1 to TRBJ2-7, with TRBD1 as a possible D gene (6 bases). Looked up from germline, CDR1 is KGHDR and CDR2 is SFDVKD. The CDR3 has 15 residues. V was clipped by 4 bases and J by 0 bases, with 12 bases between them. CDR3 DNA sequence: TGTGCCACCAGTGAGGGGGCCGGAGCCTCCTACGAGCAGTACTTC. It translates to CATSEGAGASYEQYF.

The CDR3 spells CASSLRLPAKNIQYF. As DNA, the CDR3 is TGTGCCAGCAGTCTCCGGCTGCCGGCCAAAAACATTCAGTACTTC. V and J are TRBV28 and TRBJ2-4; D is uncertain. CDR1 is MDHEN, CDR2 SYDVKM, per germline. The CDR3 covers 15 residues. Trimming took 5 bases from V and 1 from J, leaving 12 bases between them.

V usage is TRBV7-3 and J usage is TRBJ2-3, with 10 bases that match TRBD1. The CDR3 contains 16 residues. Germline assignment: CDR1 SGHTA and CDR2 FQGTGA. Germline trimming cut 5 bases from V and 6 bases from J; bases unmatched to any gene: 11. CDR3 nucleotide sequence: TGTGCCAGCAGCCTTTCCGGGACAGGGGTATGGGATACGCAGTATTTT. Translating it yields CASSLSGTGVWDTQYF.

V gene TRBV7-9 combines with J gene TRBJ1-2, with D uncertain. V lost 5 bases to trimming and J lost 1 base, with 14 bases between them. This CDR3 is 15 amino acids long. The V gene's germline CDR1 is SEHNR and CDR2 FQNEAQ (reference sequence). The CDR3 DNA reads as TGTGCCAGCAGCCTGTTTCTCAGGAGTAACTATGGCTACACCTTC. This codes for CASSLFLRSNYGYTF.

This clonotype came up a few times. The chain is built from TRBV20-1 and TRBJ2-7; TRBD2 aligns across 7 bases. The trim removed 1 base at V and 5 bases at J, leaving 11 bases unmatched. The CDR3 totals 15 residues. CDR1 and CDR2 from the germline V gene are DFQATT and SNEGSKA (reference sequence). The CDR3 DNA reads as TGCAGTGCTAGAGGGGGTGGGAGGGGAATCGACGAGCAGTACTTC. As protein: CSARGGGRGIDEQYF.

The chain is built from TRBV29-1 and TRBJ1-2; D is uncertain. V lost 8 bases, J lost 7 bases, and 14 bases lay in between. This CDR3 has 11 residues. The germline V gene encodes CDR1 SQVTM and CDR2 ANQGSEA. CDR3 sequence (DNA): TGCAGCCTTCAAGAGTCTGGTGGCTACACCTTC. It specifies CSLQESGGYTF.

V gene TRBV7-8 combines with J gene TRBJ1-5; D is unclear. V was cut by 5 bases and J by 7 bases, with 12 bases left in between. Germline CDR1 SGHVS, CDR2 FQNEAQ. The CDR3 extends over 13 amino acids. The CDR3 region is CASSPERRQPQHF. Here the CDR3 DNA reads TGTGCCAGCAGCCCTGAACGGCGACAGCCCCAGCATTTT.

The chain uses TRBV3-1 and TRBJ2-7; the match to TRBD2 covers 7 bases. In germline, CDR1 is LGHDT, CDR2 YNNKEL (reference sequence). J lost 0 bases, V lost 4 bases, and 9 bases had no gene match. The CDR3 runs to 16 residues. CDR3 amino acids: CASSRGPGTTSYEQYF. CDR3 coding DNA: TGTGCCAGCAGCCGAGGACCCGGGACTACCTCCTACGAGCAGTACTTC.

This clonotype was detected only a few times. CDR3 residues: CASSARGLAGGRADTQYF. DNA of the CDR3: TGTGCCAGCAGCGCCCGAGGACTAGCGGGAGGGCGCGCAGATACGCAGTATTTT. The J gene is TRBJ2-3, the V gene TRBV13; 15 positions agree with TRBD2. The germline V gene has CDR1 PRHDT and CDR2 FYEKMQ (reference sequence). The trim removed 5 bases at V and 4 bases at J, leaving 10 bases unmatched. The CDR3 is 18 amino acids.

This clonotype has a handful of counts. The genes are TRBV12-3 or TRBV12-4 and TRBJ1-6; TRBD1 agrees at 7 bases. Trimming removed 5 bases from V and 9 bases from J; junction bases left unmatched: 7. The CDR3 contains 14 residues. The CDR3 DNA reads as TGTGCCAGCAGTCCGGGACAGATCGGTTCACCCCTCCACTTT. Translating gives CASSPGQIGSPLHF.

V gene TRBV5-4 combines with J gene TRBJ2-7; TRBD1 agrees at 11 bases. With V trimmed by 0 bases and J by 4 bases, 3 bases remained unmatched. Germline V CDR1 and CDR2: SGHNT, YYREEE (reference sequence). The CDR3 is made up of 15 amino acids. CDR3 sequence: CASSLGTGGNYEQYV. The DNA of the CDR3 is TGTGCCAGCAGCTTGGGGACAGGGGGCAATTACGAGCAGTACGTC.

The table lists this clonotype with a few counts. The chain combines TRBV18 with TRBJ1-1; D remains ambiguous. V was pared by 1 base and J by 1 base, with 7 bases between. The CDR3 loop spans 14 amino acids. Germline lookup yields CDR1 KGHSH and CDR2 LQKENI. DNA of the CDR3: TGTGCCAGCTCACCACGGAAAGGGAACACTGAAGCTTTCTTT. Translation: CASSPRKGNTEAFF.

This clonotype has a handful of counts. This sequence joins TRBV18 and TRBJ2-1; 14 bases align to TRBD2. CDR3 length: 16 amino acids. The junction had 5 bases not matched to a gene; V was cut back by 0 bases and J by 10 bases. Per germline, CDR1 KGHSH and CDR2 LQKENI. CDR3 sequence: CASSPPGLAGVLEQFF. DNA of the CDR3: TGTGCCAGCTCACCACCGGGACTAGCGGGAGTGTTGGAGCAGTTCTTC.

The J gene is TRBJ2-5, the V gene TRBV12-3 or TRBV12-4; TRBD1 is a possible D gene (8 bases). CDR3 size: 15 residues. The ends were cut back, 3 bases at V and 3 bases at J, with 14 bases in the middle. The chain's CDR3 is CASSFETGGEETQYF. CDR3 bases: TGTGCCAGCAGTTTTGAAACAGGGGGGGAAGAGACCCAGTACTTC.

The rearrangement joins TRBV12-3 or TRBV12-4 to TRBJ2-1, with TRBD2 identical over 10 bases. The CDR3 loop spans 18 amino acids. The V segment lost 0 bases and the J segment 4 bases; nucleotides outside the gene matches: 9. The CDR3 region has the DNA TGTGCCAGCAGTTTAGCGCACTCGGGACTAGCGTTTTACAATGAGCAGTTCTTC. As protein: CASSLAHSGLAFYNEQFF.